Listed here is a single T cell receptor (beta chain). Within the sample, other DNA sequences also encode this same CDR3. This specimen comes from a study of shared clonotypes between healthy human individuals. Some clones are missing from TCRdb's copy, which holds only in-frame ones; the method was immunoSEQ multiplex PCR. Counted here are around 1,000,000 clones, roughly 80% occurring once; the ten biggest clones make up 0.89%. The receptor was isolated from a man aged 18 to 29 in good health. Some clones in this sample may be carry-over from other donors' samples. Sequenced material: memory CD4+ T cells from PBMCs. Subset defined: CD45RA-negative fraction.

CDR3 region: CASSQGGETQYF. Here the CDR3 DNA reads TGTGCCAGCAGTCAGGGTGGAGAGACCCAGTACTTC. V usage is TRBV28 and J usage is TRBJ2-5; D perhaps matches TRBD1 (5 bases). Germline-derived CDR1 and CDR2 are MDHEN and SYDVKM. The CDR3 has 12 residues. V was clipped by 5 bases and J by 4 bases, with 8 bases between them.